The source of this TCR beta chain is a study of T cells in Graves' hyperthyroidism and ophthalmopathy (dated by TCRdb to the late 2010s). Regarding the complete study: Peripheral blood was sampled at the time of initial diagnosis, prior to any treatment. To identify distinguishing TCR V-J signatures, a discovery cohort of about 100 patients was used, comprising roughly 45 with Graves' ophthalmopathy and 57 with stable Graves' hyperthyroidism. Prospective prediction of ophthalmopathy was tested in an independent validation cohort consisting of roughly 19 hyperthyroidism patients and around 17 patients who later progressed to ophthalmopathy. For training and testing, the 95 to 100 patients in the discovery cohort were randomly divided in a 7:3 ratio. Thyroid tissue and blood T-cell repertoires from about six Graves' hyperthyroidism patients were also compared in the study. After sampling, hyperthyroidism patients received methimazole starting at 30 mg daily, and ophthalmopathy patients received high-dose intravenous methylprednisolone. According to the paper, TCR Vbeta CDR3 sequencing was carried out on about 140 peripheral blood samples, which came from fewer than 50 ophthalmopathy, approximately 78 hyperthyroidism and roughly 17 progressor patients.

Germline trimming amounts to 5 bases on V and 3 bases on J, with 6 as the count of junction bases outside the gene matches. From a lookup of the germline V gene, CDR1 and CDR2 are SNHLY and FYNNEI. The CDR3 goes from the cysteine to the phenylalanine over 15 residues. Of the read, only the CDR3 DNA is kept; its 45 bases are in frame from base 1. What the work shows at the level of the full study, not this receptor alone: No statistical method was used to set the sample size in advance, and investigators knew the group allocation. In validation, the model predicted progression to ophthalmopathy with roughly 70% sensitivity and 72% to 85% specificity, a median of approximately 6.7 months before onset. A model built on a 13 V-J signature distinguished ophthalmopathy from stable hyperthyroidism, reaching 85% to 90% sensitivity and about 81% specificity in cross-validation and 80%/75% in testing. Blood samples also contained most of the expanded thyroid clonotypes (frequency above 0.001), which suggests that blood repertoires may reflect thyroid immune responses.

The TCR beta CDR3 regions were amplified from the RNA transcripts. A first-round RT-PCR of the TCR CDR3 used the HTBI primer set with the Qiagen OneStep RT-PCR kit. A second multiplex PCR round built the libraries, followed by size selection and purification. Paired-end sequencing of the libraries was performed with 100 bp reads on an Illumina HiSeq2000. Per the source publication's procedure: Raw data were processed with SOAPnuke, discarding reads with adapters, uncalled bases, mean Phred below 15, or no exact constant-primer or identifier match. COPE v1.2.5 was used to merge the high-quality paired reads, and each unique nucleotide sequence was defined as a clonotype. Clonotypes were aligned to IMGT TRBV, TRBD and TRBJ reference segments using MiTCR v1.1. The analysis was restricted to V-J combinations with a frequency above 0.0001, which together covered 99% to 99.2% of the repertoires. A TCS score was defined as the ratio of F50 (clonal expansion) to E x V (chaos), with BLOSUM62-based TCRdist applied between CDR3 peptides within each V-J. Welch's t-statistics and random forest reduced fewer than 600 V-J features to around 14, which were used in a naive Bayes classifier (R e1071). Through fastp at Q25 and MiXCR, TCRdb rebuilt clones from the public reads, retaining in-frame beta chains. Rows with a matching CDR3 protein are joined into one entry that keeps the most common DNA and genes. These V and J calls derive from TCRdb rather than the authors' analysis. The sample records 250,000 to 400,000 distinct CDR3 sequences, roughly an eighth of which are singletons. The ten largest clones represent approximately 35% of the sample.

In the ophthalmopathy patients, disease was moderately to severely active, with a Clinical Activity Score of 3 or more, a NOSPECS grade of 4 or more, and a duration of less than 3 months. Exclusion was applied to patients with uncontrolled infections, other autoimmune diseases, pregnancy or lactation. Clinical symptoms, serum thyroxine and TRAb, thyroid ultrasound, and orbital computed tomography formed the basis for the diagnoses. Ficoll-Paque density gradient centrifugation was used to isolate PBMCs from about 10 ml of fresh peripheral blood. Total RNA was extracted using Trizol reagent, and RNA quality was assessed on an Agilent 2100 Bioanalyzer. This clonotype was detected ten times or more. Which antigen it targets is not known. No base quality values were provided; no much bigger clone lies one nucleotide off.

This chain joins TRBV2 to TRBJ2-3, with 9 bases in between that match TRBD1. The sequencing input was blood. This TCR came from a woman between 40 and 55 years old with Graves' ophthalmopathy. The CDR3 region has the sequence CASSSDRGGTDTQYF. The DNA sequence is as follows: TGTGCCAGCAGTTCGGACAGGGGAGGTACAGATACGCAGTATTTT.